This is a list of T cell receptor beta chains from one sample in a study of Ad26.COV2.S vaccination and SARS-CoV-2 variants. Using immunoSEQ multiplex PCR, the repertoire was profiled, and TCRdb retains in-frame clones only, with some absent. The data show some 500,000 clones, approximately 89% seen once. The sequences come from peripheral blood, collected in a trial of Ad26.COV2.S vaccine versus placebo. These receptors were obtained from a person aged 18 to 59 who received the Ad26.COV2.S COVID-19 vaccine or a placebo. Both conserved end residues are part of each CDR3. A D gene is named only where the DNA matches it firmly. Not all rows give a size; the values are once, few, many and, for expanded clones, a class.

V,D,size,J,CDR3,DNA
TRBV15,.,.,TRBJ2-7,CATSREVEGEQYF,TGTGCCACCAGCAGAGAGGTGGAGGGCGAGCAGTACTTC
TRBV6-5,TRBD2,once,TRBJ2-7,CASSRSGEGSYEQYF,TGTGCCAGCAGTAGGTCGGGGGAGGGCAGCTACGAGCAGTACTTC
TRBV5-4,.,.,TRBJ1-1,CASSYNQGTEAFF,TGTGCCAGCAGCTACAATCAGGGAACTGAAGCTTTCTTT
TRBV7-9,.,.,TRBJ1-2,CASSLSRHDGYTF,TGTGCCAGCAGCCTATCGCGCCACGATGGCTACACCTTC
TRBV4-2,TRBD2,.,TRBJ2-5,CASSQGVSSGQAAQYF,TGTGCCAGCAGCCAGGGGGTGTCTAGCGGGCAGGCGGCCCAGTACTTC
TRBV2,.,.,TRBJ1-1,CARQGQPNTEAFF,TGTGCCAGACAAGGACAGCCTAACACTGAAGCTTTCTTT
TRBV24-1,TRBD2,.,TRBJ2-2,CATSDWWEGAGELFF,TGTGCCACCAGTGATTGGTGGGAGGGCGCCGGGGAGCTGTTTTTT
TRBV20-1,.,few,TRBJ2-3,CSASRRGRGTDTQYF,TGCAGTGCTAGTCGGCGGGGGCGAGGCACAGATACGCAGTATTTT
TRBV6-4,TRBD2,.,TRBJ2-1,CASSISGNAWIGEQFF,TGTGCCAGCAGTATCAGCGGGAACGCTTGGATCGGTGAGCAGTTCTTC
TRBV10-3,.,.,TRBJ1-2,CAISGKTANYGYTF,TGTGCCATCAGTGGAAAGACAGCGAACTATGGCTACACCTTC
TRBV28,.,once,TRBJ2-7,CASRIPGLGEQYF,TGTGCCAGCAGAATCCCGGGGTTGGGCGAGCAGTACTTC
TRBV12-3/TRBV12-4,.,.,TRBJ2-1,CASSSMSRGAFF,TGTGCCAGCAGTTCAATGAGTAGGGGGGCGTTCTTC
TRBV6-2/TRBV6-3,TRBD1,few,TRBJ1-6,CASSFPRTGGKSPLHF,TGTGCCAGCAGTTTCCCTCGAACAGGGGGGAAGTCACCCCTCCACTTT
TRBV27,.,.,TRBJ2-7,CASSFGGYYEQYF,TGTGCCAGCAGTTTTGGGGGATACTACGAGCAGTACTTC
TRBV6-6,.,.,TRBJ1-4,CASSYRFGVDGKLFF,TGTGCCAGCAGTTACCGTTTCGGGGTCGATGGGAAACTGTTTTTT
TRBV27,TRBD2,.,TRBJ2-2,CASGSGSITGELFF,TGTGCCAGCGGGAGCGGGAGTATCACCGGGGAGCTGTTTTTT
TRBV7-9,TRBD1,.,TRBJ2-2,CASSLATGGTGELFF,TGTGCCAGCAGCTTAGCGACAGGGGGGACCGGGGAGCTGTTTTTT
TRBV2,TRBD1,.,TRBJ1-1,CASSHPGQANTEAFF,TGTGCCAGCAGTCATCCTGGACAGGCAAACACTGAAGCTTTCTTT
TRBV3-1/TRBV3-2,TRBD1,.,TRBJ2-7,CASSQVGVNRGSTYF,TGTGCCAGCAGCCAAGTCGGGGTCAACAGGGGGAGTACGTACTTC
TRBV20-1,.,.,TRBJ1-4,CSAGGQKLFF,TGCAGTGCCGGAGGTCAAAAACTGTTTTTT
TRBV24-1,.,.,TRBJ1-1,CATSDFGTEAFF,TGTGCCACCAGTGATTTTGGGACTGAAGCTTTCTTT
TRBV5-4,TRBD2,.,TRBJ2-5,CASSYPTSGQETQYF,TGTGCCAGCAGTTATCCGACTAGCGGACAAGAGACCCAGTACTTC
TRBV5-4,.,.,TRBJ1-2,CASSSRALYGYTF,TGTGCCAGCAGCTCCAGGGCCCTCTATGGCTACACCTTC
TRBV27,.,few,TRBJ2-7,CASSLSKGERDYEQYF,TGTGCCAGCAGTTTATCGAAAGGGGAGAGGGACTACGAGCAGTACTTC
TRBV2,TRBD1,.,TRBJ1-3,CASRSGTGNGNTIYF,TGTGCCAGCAGGTCCGGGACAGGGAATGGAAACACCATATATTTT
TRBV2,.,.,TRBJ2-7,CASRIHSLNEQYF,TGTGCCAGCAGAATACATAGTTTAAACGAGCAGTACTTC
TRBV7-3,.,.,TRBJ2-2,CASSLRPSGELFF,TGTGCCAGCAGCCTACGCCCCTCCGGGGAGCTGTTTTTT
TRBV27,.,.,TRBJ2-1,CASSSPRGAAHNEQFF,TGTGCCAGCAGTTCCCCCCGGGGGGCGGCCCACAATGAGCAGTTCTTC
TRBV19,.,.,TRBJ1-1,CASSIRHGGNTEAFF,TGTGCCAGTAGTATTAGACACGGAGGGAACACTGAAGCTTTCTTT
TRBV28,.,.,TRBJ2-4,CASSLWQQPNIQYF,TGTGCCAGCAGTTTATGGCAACAGCCAAACATTCAGTACTTC
TRBV14,.,.,TRBJ2-3,CASSPGQFSTQYF,TGTGCCAGCAGCCCCGGACAGTTTTCTACGCAGTATTTT
TRBV7-2,.,.,TRBJ1-1,CASAYSINTEAFF,TGTGCCAGCGCCTATTCCATCAACACTGAAGCTTTCTTT
TRBV27,.,few,TRBJ1-5,CASSLWSAERNQPQHF,TGTGCCAGCAGTTTATGGTCCGCTGAGAGGAATCAGCCCCAGCATTTT
TRBV18,.,.,TRBJ1-6,CASSLQRLIYNSPLHF,TGTGCCAGCTCACTACAACGGCTTATCTATAATTCACCCCTCCACTTT
TRBV5-6,.,.,TRBJ1-4,CASSAEVATNEKLFF,TGTGCCAGCAGCGCTGAGGTGGCAACTAATGAAAAACTGTTTTTT
TRBV4-1,.,once,TRBJ1-5,CASSQPIEWGGNQPQHF,TGCGCCAGCAGCCAACCCATTGAATGGGGAGGCAATCAGCCCCAGCATTTT
TRBV6-2/TRBV6-3,TRBD1,few,TRBJ2-1,CASSSTGFLTNEQFF,TGTGCCAGCAGTTCGACAGGGTTCCTAACCAATGAGCAGTTCTTC